This TCR beta chain was observed in a study of identical twins. Through template switching, a universal primer site was introduced, and the cDNA contained unique molecular identifiers. TCRdb reprocessed the 5' RACE reads via MiXCR and lists one record per CDR3 protein. The table includes hundreds of thousands of distinct CDR3 sequences, approximately 6.8% detected once. This clonotype was detected only a few times. Its antigen is undetermined. The CDR3 is 16 amino acids. V shed 0 bases and J shed 6 bases, with 18 bases lying between them. The germline V gene has CDR1 LGHDT and CDR2 YNNKEL (reference sequence). Notes on the study in general: Memory repertoires lacked the insertion deficit that abundant cord blood beta clonotypes showed. With beta out-of-frame sequences, excess sharing by twins was weaker.

These same data were also listed under a study on yellow fever vaccine responses in identical twins. From that paper: Twins' vaccine T cell response reportedly seemed partly convergent, partly personalized.

This sequence was found in a young woman in good health. The chain employs TRBV3-1 and TRBJ2-7; D uncertain. Material: CD8+ T cells sorted from blood. The chain's CDR3 is CASSQDYQNPLREQYF. The CDR3 region has the DNA TGTGCCAGCAGCCAAGACTACCAAAACCCCTTGCGCGAGCAGTACTTC.